The following is a T cell receptor (beta chain) sequence with its context. Its antigen remains unknown. TCRbeta library preparation incorporated unique molecular identifiers. Via MiXCR, TCRdb re-called the PCR reads, giving one row per CDR3 protein. This sample has hundreds of thousands of distinct CDR3 sequences, with around 14% found just once. Germline CDR1 and CDR2: DFQATT and SNEGSKA (reference sequence). Trimming shortened V by 1 base and J by 0 bases, and 12 bases separated the two germline ends. The CDR3 has 15 amino acids. The data were obtained in a study of T-cell reconstitution after alpha-beta-depleted transplantation in children. Study-wide points: T-cell numbers and diversity one year post-transplant derived largely from freshly generated T cells.

The receptor was isolated from a girl aged 2 to 9 with congenital amegakaryocytic thrombocytopenia, due to receive a stem cell transplant. The rearrangement links TRBV20-1 to TRBJ1-1; D is unresolved. The sample was PBMCs, taken before TCRalphabeta/CD19-depleted stem cell transplant. The CDR3 here is CSARGRSGVNTEAFF. In DNA, the CDR3 is TGCAGTGCTAGAGGACGGAGCGGGGTGAACACTGAAGCTTTCTTT.